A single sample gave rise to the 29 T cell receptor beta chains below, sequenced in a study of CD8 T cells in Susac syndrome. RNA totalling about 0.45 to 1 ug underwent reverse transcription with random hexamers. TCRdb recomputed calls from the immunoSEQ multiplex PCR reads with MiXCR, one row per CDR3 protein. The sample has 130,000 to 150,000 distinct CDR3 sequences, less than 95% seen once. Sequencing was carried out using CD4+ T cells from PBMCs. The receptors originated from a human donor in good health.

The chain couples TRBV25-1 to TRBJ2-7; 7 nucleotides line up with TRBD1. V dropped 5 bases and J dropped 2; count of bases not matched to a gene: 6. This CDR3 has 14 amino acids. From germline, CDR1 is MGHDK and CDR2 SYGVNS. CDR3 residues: CASSLPDRTYEQYF. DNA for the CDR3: TGTGCCAGCAGTCTGCCGGACAGGACCTACGAGCAGTACTTC.

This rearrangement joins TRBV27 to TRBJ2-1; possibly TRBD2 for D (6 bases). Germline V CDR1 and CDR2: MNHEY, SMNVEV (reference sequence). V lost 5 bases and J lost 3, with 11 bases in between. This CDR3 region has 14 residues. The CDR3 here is CASSLAGFYNEQFF. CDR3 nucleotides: TGTGCCAGCAGTCTTGCGGGATTCTACAATGAGCAGTTCTTC.

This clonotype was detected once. The CDR3 sequence: CASSLGQGRNQPQHF. CDR3 nucleotides: TGTGCCAGCAGTTTGGGGCAGGGTAGGAATCAGCCCCAGCATTTT. The chain couples TRBV27 to TRBJ1-5; maybe TRBD1 (5 bases). Germline loops: CDR1 MNHEY, CDR2 SMNVEV (reference sequence). V was trimmed by 3 bases and J by 4 bases, leaving 13 bases between them. The CDR3 loop spans 15 amino acids.

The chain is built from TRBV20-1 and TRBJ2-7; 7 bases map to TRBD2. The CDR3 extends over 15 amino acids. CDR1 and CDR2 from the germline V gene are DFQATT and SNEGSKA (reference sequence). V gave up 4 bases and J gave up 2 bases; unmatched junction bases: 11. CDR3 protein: CSATAGEGLTYEQYF. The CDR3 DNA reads TGCAGTGCTACCGCCGGGGAGGGACTAACCTACGAGCAGTACTTC.

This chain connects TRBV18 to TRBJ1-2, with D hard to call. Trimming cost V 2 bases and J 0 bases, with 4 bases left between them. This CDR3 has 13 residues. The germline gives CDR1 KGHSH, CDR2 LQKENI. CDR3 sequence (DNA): TGTGCCAGCTCACCAGAGTCTAACTATGGCTACACCTTC. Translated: CASSPESNYGYTF.

CDR3: CASTPRTGSYNEQFF. CDR3 bases: TGCGCCAGCACCCCACGGACTGGGTCCTACAATGAGCAGTTCTTC. The chain links TRBV5-1 to TRBJ2-1; D perhaps matches TRBD2 (5 bases). The CDR3 extends over 15 amino acids. In germline, CDR1 is SGHRS, CDR2 YFSETQ. V shed 6 bases and J shed 1 base, with 14 bases lying between them.

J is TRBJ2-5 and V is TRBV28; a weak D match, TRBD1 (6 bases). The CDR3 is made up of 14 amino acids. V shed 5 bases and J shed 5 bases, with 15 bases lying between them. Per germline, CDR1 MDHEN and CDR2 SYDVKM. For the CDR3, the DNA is TGTGCCAGCAGTCCCAAGACAGGCCTCGAGACCCAGTACTTC. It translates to CASSPKTGLETQYF.

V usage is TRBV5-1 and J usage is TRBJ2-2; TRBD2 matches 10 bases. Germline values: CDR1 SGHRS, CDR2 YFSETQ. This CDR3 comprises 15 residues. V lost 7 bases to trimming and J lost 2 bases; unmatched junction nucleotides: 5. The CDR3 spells CASAGLAVNTGELFF. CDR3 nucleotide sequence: TGCGCCAGCGCCGGACTAGCGGTAAACACCGGGGAGCTGTTTTTT.

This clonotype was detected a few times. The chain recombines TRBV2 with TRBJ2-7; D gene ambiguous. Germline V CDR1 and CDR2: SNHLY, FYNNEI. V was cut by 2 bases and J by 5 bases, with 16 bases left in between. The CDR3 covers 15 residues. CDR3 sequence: CASSERAAQRNEQYF. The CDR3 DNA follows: TGTGCCAGCAGTGAACGGGCAGCTCAGAGGAACGAGCAGTACTTC.

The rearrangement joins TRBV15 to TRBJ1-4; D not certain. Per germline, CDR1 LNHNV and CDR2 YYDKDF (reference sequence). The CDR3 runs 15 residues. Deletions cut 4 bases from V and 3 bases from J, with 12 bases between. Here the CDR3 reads CATSTLSSANEKLFF. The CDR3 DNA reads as TGTGCCACCAGCACCCTGTCCTCGGCTAATGAAAAACTGTTTTTT.

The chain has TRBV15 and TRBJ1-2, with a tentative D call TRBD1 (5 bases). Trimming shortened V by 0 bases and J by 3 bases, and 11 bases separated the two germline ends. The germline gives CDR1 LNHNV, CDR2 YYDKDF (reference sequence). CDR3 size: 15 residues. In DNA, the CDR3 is TGTGCCACCAGCAGAGATATCGGGACTGACTATGGCTACACCTTC. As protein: CATSRDIGTDYGYTF.

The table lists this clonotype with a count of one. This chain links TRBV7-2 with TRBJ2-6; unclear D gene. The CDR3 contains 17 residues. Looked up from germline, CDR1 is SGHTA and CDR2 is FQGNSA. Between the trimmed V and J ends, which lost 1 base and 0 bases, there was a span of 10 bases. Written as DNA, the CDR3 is TGTGCCAGCAGCTTAGTTTCGGTCAACTCTGGGGCCAACGTCCTGACTTTC. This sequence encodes CASSLVSVNSGANVLTF.

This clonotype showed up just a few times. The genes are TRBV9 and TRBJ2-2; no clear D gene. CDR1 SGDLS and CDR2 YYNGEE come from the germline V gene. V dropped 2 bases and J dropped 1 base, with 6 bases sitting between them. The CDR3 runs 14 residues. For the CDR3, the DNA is TGTGCCAGCAGCGTCGTACTGAACACCGGGGAGCTGTTTTTT. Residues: CASSVVLNTGELFF.

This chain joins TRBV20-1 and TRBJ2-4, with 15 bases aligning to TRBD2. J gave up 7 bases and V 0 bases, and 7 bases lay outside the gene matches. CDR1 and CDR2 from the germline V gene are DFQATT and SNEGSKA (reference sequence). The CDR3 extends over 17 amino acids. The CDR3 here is CSARDIRTSGRGNIQYF. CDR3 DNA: TGCAGTGCTAGAGATATCAGGACTAGCGGGAGGGGGAACATTCAGTACTTC.

The CDR3 here is CASTLPGQGYGYTF. In nucleotides, the CDR3 is TGTGCCAGCACTTTGCCGGGACAGGGGTATGGCTACACCTTC. J is TRBJ1-2 and V is TRBV12-3 or TRBV12-4; 10 nucleotides agree with TRBD1. Trimming cost V 7 bases and J 5 bases; bases outside gene matches: 7. This CDR3 is built from 14 residues.

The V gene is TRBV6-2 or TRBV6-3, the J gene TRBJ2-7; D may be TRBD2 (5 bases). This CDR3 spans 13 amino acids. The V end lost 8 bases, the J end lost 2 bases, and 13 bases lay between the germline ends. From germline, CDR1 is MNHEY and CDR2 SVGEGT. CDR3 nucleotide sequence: TGTGCCAGCCTGGGAAGCGGTCCCTACGAGCAGTACTTC. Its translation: CASLGSGPYEQYF.

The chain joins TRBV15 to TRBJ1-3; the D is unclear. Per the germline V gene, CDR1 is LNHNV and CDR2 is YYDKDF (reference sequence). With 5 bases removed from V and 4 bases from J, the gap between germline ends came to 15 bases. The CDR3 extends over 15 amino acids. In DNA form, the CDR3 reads TGTGCCACCAGCTCCGGGTTCCCTAGAGGAAACACCATATATTTT. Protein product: CATSSGFPRGNTIYF.

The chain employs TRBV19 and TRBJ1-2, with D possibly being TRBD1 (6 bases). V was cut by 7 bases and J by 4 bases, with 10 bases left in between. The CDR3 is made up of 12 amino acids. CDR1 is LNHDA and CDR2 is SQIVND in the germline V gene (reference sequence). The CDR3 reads CASNRVGYGYTF. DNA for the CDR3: TGTGCCAGTAACAGGGTAGGCTATGGCTACACCTTC.

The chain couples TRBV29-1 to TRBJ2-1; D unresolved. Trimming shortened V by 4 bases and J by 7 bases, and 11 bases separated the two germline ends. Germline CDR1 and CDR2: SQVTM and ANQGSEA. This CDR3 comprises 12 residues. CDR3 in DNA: TGCAGCGTTGGATCCAGTCGGAATGAGCAGTTCTTC. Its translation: CSVGSSRNEQFF.

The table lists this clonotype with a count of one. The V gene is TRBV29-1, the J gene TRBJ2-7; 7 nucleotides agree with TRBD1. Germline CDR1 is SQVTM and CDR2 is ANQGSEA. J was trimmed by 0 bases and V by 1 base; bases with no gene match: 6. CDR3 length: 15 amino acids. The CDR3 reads CSVEVPDRVSYEQYF. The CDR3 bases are TGCAGCGTTGAAGTCCCCGACAGGGTCTCCTACGAGCAGTACTTC.

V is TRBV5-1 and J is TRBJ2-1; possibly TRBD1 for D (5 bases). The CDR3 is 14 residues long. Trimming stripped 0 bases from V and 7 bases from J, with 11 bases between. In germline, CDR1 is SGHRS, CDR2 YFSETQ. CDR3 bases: TGCGCCAGCAGCTTGGCCCCACAGGTTAATGAGCAGTTCTTC. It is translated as CASSLAPQVNEQFF.

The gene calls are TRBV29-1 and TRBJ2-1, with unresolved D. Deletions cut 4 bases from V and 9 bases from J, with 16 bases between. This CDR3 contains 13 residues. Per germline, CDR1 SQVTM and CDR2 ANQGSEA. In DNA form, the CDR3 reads TGCAGCGTTGTGGAGACTCCCAATGGTGAGCAGTTCTTC. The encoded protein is CSVVETPNGEQFF.

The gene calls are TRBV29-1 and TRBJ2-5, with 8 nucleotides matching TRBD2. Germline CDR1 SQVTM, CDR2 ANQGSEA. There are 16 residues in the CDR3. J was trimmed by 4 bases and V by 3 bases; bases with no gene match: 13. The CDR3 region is CSVEPWPGGPGETQYF. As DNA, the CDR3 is TGCAGCGTTGAGCCGTGGCCGGGAGGGCCCGGAGAGACCCAGTACTTC. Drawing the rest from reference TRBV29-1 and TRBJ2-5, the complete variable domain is SAVISQKPSRDICQRGTSLTIQCQVDSQVTMMFWYRQQPGQSLTLIATANQGSEATYESGFVIDKFPISRPNLTFSTLTVSNMSPEDSSIYLCSVEPWPGGPGETQYFGPGTRLLVL.

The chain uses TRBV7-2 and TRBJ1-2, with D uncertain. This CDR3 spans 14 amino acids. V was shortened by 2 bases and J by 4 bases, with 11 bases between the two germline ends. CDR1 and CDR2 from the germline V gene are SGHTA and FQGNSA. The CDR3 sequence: CASSLMSSSYGYTF. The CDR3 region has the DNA TGTGCCAGCAGCTTAATGAGCAGTTCCTATGGCTACACCTTC.

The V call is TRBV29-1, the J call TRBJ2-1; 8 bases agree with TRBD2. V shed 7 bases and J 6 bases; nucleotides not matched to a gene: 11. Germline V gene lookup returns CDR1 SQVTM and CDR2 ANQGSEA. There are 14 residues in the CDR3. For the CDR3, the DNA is TGCAGCGCCGCGAGCGGGGGTGTGTTCAATGAGCAGTTCTTC. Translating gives CSAASGGVFNEQFF.

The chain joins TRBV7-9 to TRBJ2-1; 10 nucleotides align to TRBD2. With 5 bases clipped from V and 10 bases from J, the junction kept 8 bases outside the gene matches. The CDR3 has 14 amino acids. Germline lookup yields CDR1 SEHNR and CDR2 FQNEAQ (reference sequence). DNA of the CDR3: TGTGCCAGCAGCCCGCCGGGACTAGCGTCGGAGCAGTTCTTC. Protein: CASSPPGLASEQFF.

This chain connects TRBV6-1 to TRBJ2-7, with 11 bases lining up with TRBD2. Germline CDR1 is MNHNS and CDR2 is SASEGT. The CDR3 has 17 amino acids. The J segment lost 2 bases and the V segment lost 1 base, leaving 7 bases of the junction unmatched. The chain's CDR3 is CASSEGVAGGLPYEQYF. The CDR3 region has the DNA TGTGCCAGCAGTGAAGGGGTAGCGGGAGGGCTCCCCTACGAGCAGTACTTC.

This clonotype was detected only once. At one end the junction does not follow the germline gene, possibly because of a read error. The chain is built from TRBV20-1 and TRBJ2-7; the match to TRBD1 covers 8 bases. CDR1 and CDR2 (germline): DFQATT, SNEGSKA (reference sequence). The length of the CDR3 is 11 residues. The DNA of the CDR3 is TGCAGTGCTACGTACCTGGACAGGGCCCACTTC. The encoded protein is CSATYLDRAHF.

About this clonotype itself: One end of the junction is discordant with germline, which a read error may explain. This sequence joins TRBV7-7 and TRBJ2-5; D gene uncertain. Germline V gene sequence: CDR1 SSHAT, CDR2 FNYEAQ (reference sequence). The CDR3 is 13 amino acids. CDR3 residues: CASSFSAAETQYF. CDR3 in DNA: TGTGCTAGCAGCTTCTCTGCTGCTGAGACCCAGTACTTC.